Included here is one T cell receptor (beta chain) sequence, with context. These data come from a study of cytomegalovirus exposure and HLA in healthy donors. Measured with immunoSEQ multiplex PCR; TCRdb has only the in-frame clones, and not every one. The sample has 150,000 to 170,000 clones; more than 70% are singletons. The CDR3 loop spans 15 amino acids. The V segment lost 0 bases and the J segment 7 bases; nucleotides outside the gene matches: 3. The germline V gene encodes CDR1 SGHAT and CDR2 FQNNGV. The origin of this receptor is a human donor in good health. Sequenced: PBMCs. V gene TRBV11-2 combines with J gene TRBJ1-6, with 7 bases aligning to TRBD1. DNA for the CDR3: TGTGCCAGCAGCTTAGATAGGGGGCGAAATTCACCCCTCCACTTT. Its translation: CASSLDRGRNSPLHF.